This entry lists 24 T cell receptor beta chains sequenced from one sample in a study of identical twins. TCRdb re-analysed the 5' RACE reads in MiXCR, keeping a single row per CDR3 protein. This sample has approximately 600,000 distinct CDR3 sequences, with roughly 6.6% found just once. The same sample was also studied in work on yellow fever vaccine responses in identical twins.

Sequenced sample: PBMCs. The receptor source for this set is a young woman in good health.

The rearrangement links TRBV12-3 or TRBV12-4 to TRBJ2-7; D not resolved. This CDR3 spans 17 amino acids. The V and J ends lost 3 bases and 5 bases respectively, with 23 bases between them. CDR3 DNA: TGTGCCAGCAGTTTCCAAGTATCGGCAGGTCGCTTACACGAGCAGTACGTC. Its translation is CASSFQVSAGRLHEQYV.

V is TRBV6-5 and J is TRBJ2-5, with D unclear. V was clipped by 2 bases and J by 3 bases, with 7 bases between them. CDR3 length: 13 residues. Germline-derived CDR1 and CDR2 are MNHEY and SVGAGI. The CDR3 here is CASSYRLEETQYF. DNA for the CDR3: TGTGCCAGCAGTTACCGCCTGGAAGAGACCCAGTACTTC.

The chain employs TRBV2 and TRBJ2-3, with 7 bases fitting TRBD2. CDR1 and CDR2 from the germline V gene are SNHLY and FYNNEI. V lost 3 bases, J lost 4 bases, and 4 bases stayed unmatched. CDR3 length: 14 residues. The CDR3 is CASSDPTSPDTQYF. CDR3 nucleotide sequence: TGTGCCAGCAGTGACCCGACTAGCCCAGATACGCAGTATTTT.

In this sample, this clonotype turned up many times. V usage is TRBV3-1 and J usage is TRBJ2-5; 12 bases are a match to TRBD2. Germline values: CDR1 LGHDT, CDR2 YNNKEL (reference sequence). The CDR3 totals 16 residues. Germline trimming cut 3 bases from V and 5 bases from J; bases unmatched to any gene: 7. CDR3: CASSHTSGRLDETQYF. Here the CDR3 DNA reads TGTGCCAGCAGCCATACTAGCGGGAGGTTGGACGAGACCCAGTACTTC.

The chain uses TRBV5-1 and TRBJ2-1; 9 positions agree with TRBD2. The CDR3 is made up of 16 amino acids. Unmatched junction bases numbered 14, after V lost 4 bases and J lost 9 bases. Germline loops: CDR1 SGHRS, CDR2 YFSETQ. In DNA, the CDR3 is TGCGCCAGCAGCCCCGGACCGGCTAGCGGGACTTTTGAGCAGTTCTTC. Protein sequence: CASSPGPASGTFEQFF.

This clonotype was observed many times. The rearrangement uses TRBV5-1 and TRBJ2-7; D possibly corresponds to TRBD1 (5 bases). The germline V gene has CDR1 SGHRS and CDR2 YFSETQ. The CDR3 extends over 13 amino acids. V was shortened by 4 bases and J by 3 bases, with 11 bases between the two germline ends. The chain's CDR3 is CASSPGASYEQYF. CDR3 DNA sequence: TGCGCCAGCAGCCCTGGGGCCAGCTACGAGCAGTACTTC.

This clonotype was observed many times. This rearrangement joins TRBV7-8 to TRBJ2-2, with 7 bases that match TRBD1. CDR3 length: 16 amino acids. V shed 0 bases and J 6 bases; nucleotides not matched to a gene: 7. Germline V gene lookup returns CDR1 SGHVS and CDR2 FQNEAQ. The CDR3 loop reads CASSLAGQAGAGELFF. CDR3 nucleotides: TGTGCCAGCAGCTTAGCTGGACAGGCCGGCGCCGGGGAGCTGTTTTTT. The full variable domain, with the rest looked up from reference TRBV7-8 and TRBJ2-2, is GAGVSQSPRYKVAKRGQDVALRCDPISGHVSLFWYQQALGQGPEFLTYFQNEAQLDKSGLPSDRFFAERPEGSVSTLKIQRTQQEDSAVYLCASSLAGQAGAGELFFGEGSRLTVL.

This clonotype has ten or more counts. The gene calls are TRBV20-1 and TRBJ2-7; D is possibly TRBD1 (5 bases). Germline V gene data show CDR1 as DFQATT and CDR2 as SNEGSKA (reference sequence). The CDR3 length is 14 residues. V was clipped by 0 bases and J by 2 bases, with 11 bases between them. The CDR3 DNA sequence: TGCAGTGCTAGAGATATAGGGGATCCCTACGAGCAGTACTTC. Its protein is CSARDIGDPYEQYF.

This clonotype showed up just a few times. The rearrangement joins TRBV12-3 or TRBV12-4 to TRBJ2-4; no firm D call. The CDR3 has 15 residues. Trimming took off 3 bases at V and 0 bases at J, with 9 bases between the two ends. The CDR3 protein is CASSFLELAKNIQYF. The DNA for the CDR3 is TGTGCCAGCAGTTTTTTGGAGCTAGCCAAAAACATTCAGTACTTC.

This clonotype was counted many times. This chain joins TRBV10-3 and TRBJ2-7; the match to TRBD2 covers 7 bases. Germline loops: CDR1 ENHRY, CDR2 SYGVKD. The CDR3 covers 15 residues. V shed 10 bases, J shed 2 bases, and the junction held 14 bases outside the gene matches. The CDR3 sequence: CATREPGLSTYEQYF. CDR3 in DNA: TGTGCCACCAGGGAACCGGGACTAAGCACCTACGAGCAGTACTTC.

This clonotype has just a few counts. The V gene is TRBV2, the J gene TRBJ2-1, with a tentative D call TRBD2 (6 bases). V lost 4 bases and J lost 5, with 9 bases in between. Germline loops: CDR1 SNHLY, CDR2 FYNNEI. CDR3 length equals 13 residues. CDR3 bases: TGTGCCAGCAGTGGGTGGGGGGACAATGAGCAGTTCTTC. Protein product: CASSGWGDNEQFF.

This clonotype was observed a handful of times. The gene calls are TRBV18 and TRBJ2-5; TRBD2 matches 12 bases. Germline V gene sequence: CDR1 KGHSH, CDR2 LQKENI. V shed 5 bases and J 5 bases; nucleotides not matched to a gene: 6. This CDR3 region has 15 residues. The CDR3 here is CASSETSGSRETQYF. The CDR3 bases are TGTGCCAGCTCAGAGACTAGCGGGAGCCGGGAGACCCAGTACTTC.

This chain connects TRBV6-5 to TRBJ2-1; the D gene is possibly TRBD1 (6 bases). The CDR3 covers 13 residues. Per germline, CDR1 MNHEY and CDR2 SVGAGI. V lost 2 bases and J lost 11, with 13 bases in between. CDR3 region: CASSYTEGQKQFF. The CDR3 bases are TGTGCCAGCAGTTACACCGAAGGACAGAAGCAGTTCTTC.

This clonotype was seen a few times. The chain employs TRBV3-1 and TRBJ2-7; 7 bases map to TRBD1. The CDR3 runs 14 residues. Losses at the gene ends were 5 bases for V and 4 bases for J; bases not matched to a gene: 8. CDR1 and CDR2 (germline): LGHDT, YNNKEL (reference sequence). CDR3 protein: CASSGPGTAYEQYF. The CDR3 DNA reads TGTGCCAGCAGCGGCCCCGGGACAGCATACGAGCAGTACTTC.

This chain links TRBV6-1 with TRBJ2-7; 9 positions match TRBD2. Germline V gene lookup returns CDR1 MNHNS and CDR2 SASEGT. The trim removed 2 bases at V and 4 bases at J, leaving 9 bases unmatched. This CDR3 has 16 residues. CDR3 coding DNA: TGTGCCAGCAGTGAAATCGGGACTAGCTCTGCATACGAGCAGTACGTC. Its translation: CASSEIGTSSAYEQYV.

This clonotype was seen ten or more times. The chain links TRBV5-1 to TRBJ2-1, with D perhaps matching TRBD2 (6 bases). Germline CDR1 is SGHRS and CDR2 is YFSETQ. The CDR3 runs to 15 residues. Trimming removed 0 bases at V and 7 bases at J, with 14 bases between. DNA for the CDR3: TGCGCCAGCAGCTTGGGGGCGGGATCTACAAATGAGCAGTTCTTC. It translates to CASSLGAGSTNEQFF. The variable domain in full, completed from reference TRBV5-1 and TRBJ2-1, reads KAGVTQTPRYLIKTRGQQVTLSCSPISGHRSVSWYQQTPGQGLQFLFEYFSETQRNKGNFPGRFSGRQFSNSRSEMNVSTLELGDSALYLCASSLGAGSTNEQFFGPGTRLTVL.

This clonotype was detected only a few times. The rearrangement uses TRBV3-1 and TRBJ1-4; TRBD1 agrees at 8 bases. Germline CDR1 reads LGHDT; CDR2 reads YNNKEL (reference sequence). Trimming at V came to 4 bases and at J to 2 bases, leaving 6 bases not matched to a gene. The CDR3 loop spans 16 amino acids. The CDR3 here is CASSRDRGVTNEKLFF. The CDR3 DNA reads TGTGCCAGCAGCCGAGACAGGGGTGTCACTAATGAAAAACTGTTTTTT.

This clonotype was seen more than once but under ten times. The chain has TRBV4-1 and TRBJ2-1, with TRBD2 as a possible D gene (6 bases). Germline V lookup: CDR1 MGHRA, CDR2 YSYEKL. V was trimmed by 3 bases and J by 9 bases, leaving 15 bases between them. This CDR3 spans 14 amino acids. CDR3 sequence reads: CASSHGPAGSEQFF. Here the CDR3 DNA reads TGCGCCAGCAGCCACGGCCCAGCCGGGAGTGAGCAGTTCTTC.

The chain links TRBV6-5 to TRBJ2-1; D is uncertain. Per the germline V gene, CDR1 is MNHEY and CDR2 is SVGAGI. V lost 0 bases to trimming and J lost 5 bases, with 11 bases between them. This CDR3 has 15 residues. In DNA, the CDR3 is TGTGCCAGCAGTTACTCGATGTCAGGAGACAATGAGCAGTTCTTC. This codes for CASSYSMSGDNEQFF.

A few counts support this clonotype. CDR3 nucleotide sequence: TGTGCCAGCAGCGCCCCCGGGACAGGGAACCAAGAGACCCAGTACTTC. This translates into CASSAPGTGNQETQYF. The chain is built from TRBV7-9 and TRBJ2-5, with 9 positions matching TRBD1. Per germline, CDR1 SEHNR and CDR2 FQNEAQ (reference sequence). This CDR3 has 16 residues. The ends lost 5 bases at V and 0 bases at J; junction bases unmatched: 7.

This clonotype was detected a few times. V usage is TRBV5-1 and J usage is TRBJ2-6; D unresolved. This CDR3 comprises 15 residues. V dropped 4 bases and J dropped 0 bases, with 8 bases sitting between them. Germline assignment: CDR1 SGHRS and CDR2 YFSETQ. The CDR3 is CASSPGISGANVLTF. The CDR3 DNA sequence: TGCGCCAGCAGCCCTGGGATCTCTGGGGCCAACGTCCTGACTTTC.

This clonotype was found a few times. J is TRBJ1-5 and V is TRBV16; a possible D gene is TRBD1 (6 bases). V lost 2 bases to trimming and J lost 0 bases, with 14 bases between them. CDR3 length: 17 amino acids. Germline V gives CDR1 KGHSY, CDR2 FQNENV. CDR3 nucleotides: TGTGCCAGCAGCCAAGGGGGCAGGGGCAATAGCAATCAGCCCCAGCATTTT. This gives the protein CASSQGGRGNSNQPQHF.

This clonotype has more than one count but fewer than ten. The chain is built from TRBV10-3 and TRBJ2-1; 7 nucleotides line up with TRBD2. V lost 3 bases, J lost 4 bases, and 6 bases stayed unmatched. The CDR3 has 15 residues. Germline CDR1 is ENHRY and CDR2 is SYGVKD. CDR3 residues: CAISDGGGRYNEQFF. CDR3 coding DNA: TGTGCCATCAGTGACGGGGGAGGGCGATACAATGAGCAGTTCTTC.

This clonotype was recorded at least ten times. The V call is TRBV7-9, the J call TRBJ1-2, with 7 bases fitting TRBD1. CDR1 is SEHNR and CDR2 is FQNEAQ in the germline V gene (reference sequence). The CDR3 extends over 14 amino acids. Trimming at V came to 7 bases and at J to 0 bases, leaving 5 bases not matched to a gene. The CDR3 here is CASNRQGSNYGYTF. The CDR3, as DNA: TGTGCCAGCAACCGACAGGGTTCTAACTATGGCTACACCTTC.